This T cell receptor (beta chain) was recorded in a study of blood T cells in healthy people across ages. Points from the study as a whole: When one million T cells were used, diversity estimates were thought to be underestimates.

Sample-barcoded 5' priming and a J-beta primer mix drove a second PCR of about 6 to 12 cycles. One entry per CDR3 protein results from TCRdb running MiXCR on the 5' RACE reads. The table includes about 1.4 million distinct CDR3 sequences, roughly 59% detected once. About this clonotype itself: Its target is not known.

The sequence was obtained from a young man in good health. The source material was blood.

The CDR3 DNA reads TGCGCCAGCAGCCAAGATTTTCCACCCCACAATCAGCCCCAGCATTTT. This codes for CASSQDFPPHNQPQHF. The chain employs TRBV4-3 and TRBJ1-5; D is unclear. The V gene's germline CDR1 is LGHNA and CDR2 YSLEER. This CDR3 has 16 residues. With 0 bases removed from V and 3 bases from J, the gap between germline ends came to 12 bases.